The rows below give T cell receptor beta chains drawn from one sample of a study of OX40 agonist ivuxolimab in advanced cancers. Clones were read by immunoSEQ multiplex PCR, and TCRdb kept only the in-frame ones, dropping some. The sample records 34,000 or so clones, 75% to 95% being singletons. This specimen was CD4+ or CD8+ T cells sorted from blood, taken in a trial of the OX40 agonist ivuxolimab. The receptor source for this set is an adult with an advanced solid tumor such as melanoma, head and neck, liver or kidney cancer. The CDR3 runs from the conserved cysteine through the conserved F or W. D genes are given only for firm matches. Only some rows state a clone size, as once, few, many or a class for expanded clones.

j_call d_call v_call clone_size cdr3_nt cdr3_aa
TRBJ1-1 TRBD1 TRBV6-5 . TGTGCCAGCTCTTCAGGGGGCGATTTTGAAGCTTTCTTT CASSSGGDFEAFF
TRBJ2-1 . TRBV7-9 . TGTGCCAGCACCCTGGTGGGTGAGCAGTTCTTC CASTLVGEQFF
TRBJ2-7 . TRBV14 . TGTGCCAGCTCAGGGTACCAGCAGTACTTC CASSGYQQYF
TRBJ2-7 TRBD1 TRBV7-2 . TGTGCCAGCAGCTTGGGCATGGGACAGAGGGCCGAGCAGTACTTC CASSLGMGQRAEQYF
TRBJ2-3 . TRBV4-2 few TGTGCCAGCAGCCCCAGGTCGACCGCCACAGATACGCAGTATTTT CASSPRSTATDTQYF
TRBJ1-2 TRBD1 TRBV6-1 . TGTGCCAGCAGTGGAACCGGGACAGGCTATGGCTACACCTTC CASSGTGTGYGYTF
TRBJ1-6 . TRBV9 . TGTGCCAGCAGCGTCGGCGGGGGGAATTCACCCCTCCACTTT CASSVGGGNSPLHF
TRBJ2-1 . TRBV15 . TGTGCCACCAGCAGAGTAGGTAGCTACAATGAGCAGTTCTTC CATSRVGSYNEQFF
TRBJ2-1 . TRBV11-1 . TGTGCCAGCAGTCAAACGAGGCTGCTGGGCGGGCATTACAATGAGCAGTTCTTC CASSQTRLLGGHYNEQFF
TRBJ2-1 . TRBV12-2 . TGTGCAAGTCACCGGGCTAGCGGCCTCAGCTCCTACAATGAGCAGTTCTTC CASHRASGLSSYNEQFF
TRBJ1-5 TRBD1 TRBV29-1 . TGCAGGCGACTGGGACAGGGGAACCAGCCCCAGCATTTT CRRLGQGNQPQHF
TRBJ2-3 . TRBV29-1 . TGCAGCGTTGAGGAGGGGGCCCTTAGTCCGCAGTATTTT CSVEEGALSPQYF
TRBJ2-3 TRBD2 TRBV9 . TGTGCCAGCAGCGCCGGGACTAGCGCTGTGGCAGATACGCAGTATTTT CASSAGTSAVADTQYF
TRBJ2-3 . TRBV4-2 . TGTGCCAGCAGCCAAGATGACGGTCAGGCCGGATGGGGCACAGATACGCAGTATTTT CASSQDDGQAGWGTDTQYF
TRBJ1-2 TRBD1 TRBV6-5 . TGTGCCAGCAGTCCCGGGACAGGGAACGATGGCTACACCTTC CASSPGTGNDGYTF
TRBJ2-7 TRBD1 TRBV27 few TGTGCCAGCGGACAGGTCCTTAACGAGCAGTACTTC CASGQVLNEQYF
TRBJ2-3 TRBD2 TRBV27 . TGTGCCAGCAGTTTACTAGCGGTTGACACAGATACGCAGTATTTT CASSLLAVDTDTQYF
TRBJ2-5 TRBD1 TRBV18 . TGTGCCAGCTGGACGACAGGGGAGGAGACCCAGTACTTC CASWTTGEETQYF
TRBJ1-2 . TRBV4-2 . TGTGCCAGCAGCCAAAGCATTGACGGGGCTCGAGGCTACACCTTC CASSQSIDGARGYTF
TRBJ1-6 . TRBV5-4 . TGTGCCAGCAGCTCCTCAGGGAATCCAGATAATTCACCCCTCCACTTT CASSSSGNPDNSPLHF
TRBJ2-5 TRBD1 TRBV28 . TGTGCCAGCAGTCCTACAGGGGTAGAGACCCAGTACTTC CASSPTGVETQYF
TRBJ2-5 . TRBV27 . TGTGCCAGCAGCCCTACGGGGGAGACCCAGTACTTC CASSPTGETQYF
TRBJ1-5 . TRBV5-1 . TGCGCCAGCAGCTTGGAGTTCCCCAATCAGCCCCAGCATTTT CASSLEFPNQPQHF
TRBJ2-1 . TRBV6-1 . TGTGCCAGCAGTGAATTTCCAGGTTCCTACAATGAGCAGTTCTTC CASSEFPGSYNEQFF
TRBJ2-7 . TRBV28 . TGTGCCAGCAGTTTTACCAGGGAAGGGTCCTACGAGCAGTACTTC CASSFTREGSYEQYF